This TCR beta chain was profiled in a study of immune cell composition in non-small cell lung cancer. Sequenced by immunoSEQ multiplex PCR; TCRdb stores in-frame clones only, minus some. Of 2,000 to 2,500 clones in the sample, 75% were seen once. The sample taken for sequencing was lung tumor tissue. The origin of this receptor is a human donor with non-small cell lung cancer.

CDR3 amino acids: CASSEKAGGYTF. DNA of the CDR3: TGCGCCAGCAGCGAGAAGGCAGGTGGCTACACCTTC. The chain employs TRBV5-1 and TRBJ1-2; D is ambiguous. The CDR3 is made up of 12 amino acids. V was shortened by 4 bases and J by 7 bases, with 11 bases between the two germline ends. Germline V gives CDR1 SGHRS, CDR2 YFSETQ.